The 32 T cell receptor beta chains in this list originate from one sample, sequenced in a study of beta chain features in type 1 diabetes. Expressed TCRB transcripts got sequenced, as all isolated RNA was reverse transcribed. Measured with immunoSEQ multiplex PCR; TCRdb has only the in-frame clones, and not every one. This table has hundreds of thousands of clones, 13% to 15% appearing once. Material: naive CD4+ T cells from blood. The receptors come from a woman in her 40s in good health.

V usage is TRBV6-5 and J usage is TRBJ2-1, with 11 bases identical to TRBD1. CDR1 is MNHEY, CDR2 SVGAGI, per germline. The CDR3 sequence is 12 residues long. The trim removed 6 bases at V and 9 bases at J, leaving 1 base unmatched. The CDR3 sequence is CASRDRGREQFF. The CDR3, as DNA: TGTGCCAGCAGGGACAGGGGGCGTGAGCAGTTCTTC.

This chain uses TRBV6-1 with TRBJ1-5; D perhaps matches TRBD1 (6 bases). Trimming took 3 bases from V and 3 from J, leaving 12 bases between them. This CDR3 comprises 15 residues. Germline assignment: CDR1 MNHNS and CDR2 SASEGT. The CDR3 sequence: CASSDGGAYNQPQHF. CDR3 bases: TGTGCCAGCAGTGATGGGGGGGCGTACAATCAGCCCCAGCATTTT.

V usage is TRBV5-4 and J usage is TRBJ1-6; TRBD1 is a possible D gene (6 bases). Germline values: CDR1 SGHNT, CDR2 YYREEE (reference sequence). Trimming cost V 4 bases and J 7 bases, with 12 bases left between them. The CDR3 spans 14 residues. The CDR3 here is CASSPGQVNSPLHF. DNA for the CDR3: TGTGCCAGCAGCCCGGGACAAGTAAATTCACCCCTCCACTTT.

The chain employs TRBV5-1 and TRBJ2-5, with 8 nucleotides matching TRBD1. Per the germline V gene, CDR1 is SGHRS and CDR2 is YFSETQ. The V gene end was trimmed by 2 bases and the J gene end by 5 bases; junction bases not matched to a gene: 2. The CDR3 consists of 13 residues. CDR3 protein: CASSLQGDETQYF. The CDR3 coding sequence is TGCGCCAGCAGCTTACAGGGGGACGAGACCCAGTACTTC.

This clone was counted a few times. The chain couples TRBV9 to TRBJ2-3, with a weak D call TRBD1 (6 bases). The CDR3 spans 12 residues. CDR1 is SGDLS, CDR2 YYNGEE, per germline. V was clipped by 9 bases and J by 4 bases, with 12 bases between them. CDR3 DNA: TGTGCCAACAAAACAGGGTCAGATACGCAGTATTTT. This translates into CANKTGSDTQYF. Filled out from reference TRBV9 and TRBJ2-3, the complete variable domain reads DSGVTQTPKHLITATGQRVTLRCSPRSGDLSVYWYQQSLDQGLQFLIQYYNGEERAKGNILERFSAQQFPDLHSELNLSSLELGDSALYFCANKTGSDTQYFGPGTRLTVL.

The chain carries TRBV18 and TRBJ1-1, with 9 bases lining up with TRBD1. V lost 3 bases and J lost 0; bases outside the gene matches: 8. From germline, CDR1 is KGHSH and CDR2 LQKENI. This CDR3 has 17 amino acids. CDR3 protein: CASSPSGTGLMNTEAFF. The CDR3 region has the DNA TGTGCCAGCTCACCCTCTGGGACAGGGTTGATGAACACTGAAGCTTTCTTT.

The CDR3 DNA reads as TGCGCCAGCACCAGGGGGACGGGCACAGATACGCAGTATTTT. It codes for CASTRGTGTDTQYF. The chain carries TRBV5-1 and TRBJ2-3; 7 positions match TRBD1. In germline, CDR1 is SGHRS, CDR2 YFSETQ. This CDR3 is built from 14 residues. V dropped 6 bases and J dropped 1; count of bases not matched to a gene: 5. The variable domain in full, with the rest retrieved from reference TRBV5-1 and TRBJ2-3, is KAGVTQTPRYLIKTRGQQVTLSCSPISGHRSVSWYQQTPGQGLQFLFEYFSETQRNKGNFPGRFSGRQFSNSRSEMNVSTLELGDSALYLCASTRGTGTDTQYFGPGTRLTVL.

In this sample, this clone turned up a few times. J is TRBJ1-2 and V is TRBV7-2, with 10 positions matching TRBD1. With V trimmed by 5 bases and J by 7 bases, 10 bases remained unmatched. Germline lookup yields CDR1 SGHTA and CDR2 FQGNSA. This CDR3 has 15 amino acids. The CDR3 is CASSLWDRGEGGYTF. CDR3 nucleotide sequence: TGTGCCAGCAGCCTTTGGGACAGGGGTGAGGGTGGCTACACCTTC.

V is TRBV6-4 and J is TRBJ1-6, with D perhaps matching TRBD1 (5 bases). The CDR3 totals 16 residues. CDR1 is MRHNA, CDR2 SNTAGT, per germline. The ends were cut back, 5 bases at V and 7 bases at J, with 18 bases in the middle. This CDR3 reads CASSLRGDRVNSPLHF. CDR3 coding DNA: TGTGCCAGCAGTCTACGGGGGGACCGGGTCAATTCACCCCTCCACTTT.

The V and J genes are TRBV10-3 and TRBJ1-1, with 7 bases identical to TRBD1. J gave up 0 bases and V 6 bases, and 4 bases lay outside the gene matches. Germline V gene lookup returns CDR1 ENHRY and CDR2 SYGVKD. There are 14 residues in the CDR3. CDR3 coding DNA: TGTGCCATCAGACCGGGACAGATGAACACTGAAGCTTTCTTT. Amino acids: CAIRPGQMNTEAFF.

This clone was seen only a few times. The V gene is TRBV13, the J gene TRBJ1-1; no clear D gene. Trimming stripped 5 bases from V and 2 bases from J, with 9 bases between. The CDR3 is 13 residues long. Germline V gene lookup returns CDR1 PRHDT and CDR2 FYEKMQ (reference sequence). The CDR3 region is CASSTNLNTEAFF. The CDR3 DNA is TGTGCCAGCAGCACCAACTTAAACACTGAAGCTTTCTTT.

The chain couples TRBV9 to TRBJ1-6, with unresolved D. CDR3 length: 16 residues. Per germline, CDR1 SGDLS and CDR2 YYNGEE. Between the trimmed V and J ends, which lost 5 bases and 0 bases, there was a span of 12 bases. CDR3 DNA sequence: TGTGCCAGCAGTTTCCTGCCGAGCTCCTATAATTCACCCCTCCACTTT. It is translated as CASSFLPSSYNSPLHF.

The chain employs TRBV10-2 and TRBJ2-2; 13 bases fit TRBD2. The CDR3 spans 15 residues. Germline trimming cut 6 bases from V and 7 bases from J; bases unmatched to any gene: 5. Germline CDR1 is WSHSY and CDR2 is SAAADI. Here the CDR3 reads CASRRTSGGYGELFF. The CDR3 coding sequence is TGCGCCAGCAGGAGGACTAGCGGGGGATACGGGGAGCTGTTTTTT.

This clone came up a few times. The rearrangement joins TRBV25-1 to TRBJ1-2; 9 bases agree with TRBD1. V lost 6 bases and J lost 4; bases outside the gene matches: 3. This CDR3 region has 13 residues. CDR1 is MGHDK, CDR2 SYGVNS, per germline. The CDR3 DNA is TGTGCCAGCAGGGTGACAGGGGGCTATGGCTACACCTTC. Translated, it gives CASRVTGGYGYTF.

This clone has just a few counts. This chain links TRBV6-6 with TRBJ1-4; TRBD1 matches at 9 bases. CDR1 MNHNY and CDR2 SVGAGI come from the germline V gene (reference sequence). J gave up 7 bases and V 6 bases, and 6 bases lay outside the gene matches. The CDR3 has 14 amino acids. CDR3 DNA sequence: TGTGCCAGCAGAACAGGGGGCGGGAGTGAAAAACTGTTTTTT. Its translation is CASRTGGGSEKLFF.

In its sample, this clone was seen a few times. This chain joins TRBV7-2 and TRBJ2-1; TRBD2 agrees at 8 bases. CDR3 length: 14 residues. The V and J ends lost 1 base and 6 bases, in that order; junction bases with no gene match: 2. Germline V gene sequence: CDR1 SGHTA, CDR2 FQGNSA. The chain's CDR3 is CASSLGTSTNEQFF. In DNA form, the CDR3 reads TGTGCCAGCAGCTTAGGGACTAGCACCAATGAGCAGTTCTTC. Supplemented by reference TRBV7-2 and TRBJ2-1, the full variable domain reads GAGVSQSPSNKVTEKGKDVELRCDPISGHTALYWYRQSLGQGLEFLIYFQGNSAPDKSGLPSDRFSAERTGGSVSTLTIQRTQQEDSAVYLCASSLGTSTNEQFFGPGTRLTVL.

This clone occurred a few times. The chain carries TRBV5-4 and TRBJ2-5, with 10 bases fitting TRBD1. The CDR3 runs 15 residues. Germline V gene sequence: CDR1 SGHNT, CDR2 YYREEE (reference sequence). Trimming removed 4 bases from V and 1 base from J; junction bases left unmatched: 4. The CDR3 is CASSQGQGTQETQYF. CDR3 nucleotides: TGTGCCAGCAGCCAGGGACAGGGGACCCAAGAGACCCAGTACTTC. Combining the CDR3 with reference TRBV5-4 and TRBJ2-5 gives the whole variable domain ETGVTQSPTHLIKTRGQQVTLRCSSQSGHNTVSWYQQALGQGPQFIFQYYREEENGRGNFPPRFSGLQFPNYSSELNVNALELDDSALYLCASSQGQGTQETQYFGPGTRLLVL.

A few counts support this clone. The V gene is TRBV7-7, the J gene TRBJ2-5; perhaps TRBD1 as D (5 bases). Germline loops: CDR1 SSHAT, CDR2 FNYEAQ (reference sequence). CDR3 length: 14 residues. The germline V and J ends were trimmed by 5 bases and 2 bases, with 12 bases remaining between them. The CDR3 reads CASSQGLSQETQYF. In DNA, the CDR3 is TGTGCCAGCAGCCAGGGCCTCTCACAAGAGACCCAGTACTTC.

This rearrangement joins TRBV7-6 to TRBJ1-3, with D perhaps matching TRBD1 (5 bases). Trimming removed 1 base from V and 0 bases from J, with 13 bases in between. CDR3 length: 17 residues. The germline CDR1 and CDR2 sequences are SGHVS and FNYEAQ. DNA of the CDR3: TGTGCCAGCAGCTTAGTAAGGGGAACTGGCTCTGGAAACACCATATATTTT. Its translation is CASSLVRGTGSGNTIYF.

This clone was found a few times. This chain uses TRBV5-1 with TRBJ1-2, with 8 positions matching TRBD1. J was trimmed by 5 bases and V by 6 bases; bases with no gene match: 9. The CDR3 has 14 amino acids. Germline lookup yields CDR1 SGHRS and CDR2 YFSETQ. The CDR3 sequence is CASTVPGQEYGYTF. In DNA form, the CDR3 reads TGCGCCAGCACCGTACCGGGACAGGAGTATGGCTACACCTTC. The full variable domain, its missing parts supplied by reference TRBV5-1 and TRBJ1-2, is KAGVTQTPRYLIKTRGQQVTLSCSPISGHRSVSWYQQTPGQGLQFLFEYFSETQRNKGNFPGRFSGRQFSNSRSEMNVSTLELGDSALYLCASTVPGQEYGYTFGSGTRLTVV.

V usage is TRBV7-8 and J usage is TRBJ2-7, with 11 bases lining up with TRBD2. V dropped 3 bases and J dropped 5; count of bases not matched to a gene: 6. The CDR3 loop spans 15 amino acids. Germline CDR1 is SGHVS and CDR2 is FQNEAQ. The CDR3 nucleotides read TGTGCCAGCAGCTTGGAACTAGCGGGGGCCCACGAGCAGTACTTC. Translating gives CASSLELAGAHEQYF.

V usage is TRBV7-6 and J usage is TRBJ2-2; unclear D gene. Per germline, CDR1 SGHVS and CDR2 FNYEAQ. V was clipped by 4 bases and J by 0 bases, with 3 bases between them. The length of the CDR3 is 13 residues. The CDR3 is CASSSSNTGELFF. CDR3 nucleotides: TGTGCCAGCAGCTCCTCGAACACCGGGGAGCTGTTTTTT.

The rearrangement uses TRBV7-2 and TRBJ2-1; TRBD2 aligns across 7 bases. Germline V gene lookup returns CDR1 SGHTA and CDR2 FQGNSA. The V gene end was trimmed by 5 bases and the J gene end by 8 bases; junction bases not matched to a gene: 15. CDR3 length equals 16 residues. As DNA, the CDR3 is TGTGCCAGCAGCGGCACTAGCGTCCCCCCCGGGGATGAGCAGTTCTTC. Translated, it gives CASSGTSVPPGDEQFF.

The V call is TRBV5-1, the J call TRBJ2-1; 7 nucleotides line up with TRBD2. Germline V gene sequence: CDR1 SGHRS, CDR2 YFSETQ. The length of the CDR3 is 15 residues. The junction had 6 bases not matched to a gene; V was cut back by 1 base and J by 5 bases. CDR3 nucleotides: TGCGCCAGCAGCTTGCGAGCGGGGCCCAACAATGAGCAGTTCTTC. It yields the protein CASSLRAGPNNEQFF. Combining the CDR3 with reference TRBV5-1 and TRBJ2-1 gives the whole variable domain KAGVTQTPRYLIKTRGQQVTLSCSPISGHRSVSWYQQTPGQGLQFLFEYFSETQRNKGNFPGRFSGRQFSNSRSEMNVSTLELGDSALYLCASSLRAGPNNEQFFGPGTRLTVL.

This clone was detected only a few times. The chain couples TRBV29-1 to TRBJ1-2; D might be TRBD1 (5 bases). The CDR3 totals 13 residues. Trimming removed 4 bases at V and 3 bases at J, with 12 bases between. CDR1 is SQVTM and CDR2 is ANQGSEA in the germline V gene. CDR3 bases: TGCAGCGTTGTGGGCCCGGGGGACTATGGCTACACCTTC. It translates to CSVVGPGDYGYTF.

The rearrangement links TRBV11-2 to TRBJ1-5; D is ambiguous. This CDR3 has 13 residues. Deletions cut 0 bases from V and 5 bases from J, with 5 bases between. Germline lookup yields CDR1 SGHAT and CDR2 FQNNGV. CDR3: CASSLDLYQPQHF. The CDR3 bases are TGTGCCAGCAGCTTAGATCTTTATCAGCCCCAGCATTTT.

This clone was picked up a small number of times. V and J are TRBV10-3 and TRBJ2-7; D might be TRBD1 (5 bases). CDR1 and CDR2 (germline): ENHRY, SYGVKD. There are 13 residues in the CDR3. The germline V and J ends were trimmed by 2 bases and 3 bases, with 8 bases remaining between them. The CDR3 nucleotides are TGTGCCATCAGTGAGGCAGGGATCTACGAGCAGTACTTC. Protein product: CAISEAGIYEQYF.

This clone showed up just a few times. V gene TRBV5-1 combines with J gene TRBJ2-2; possible D gene TRBD2, 6 bases. Per the germline V gene, CDR1 is SGHRS and CDR2 is YFSETQ. The CDR3 is made up of 13 amino acids. V was shortened by 5 bases and J by 3 bases, with 8 bases between the two germline ends. CDR3 sequence (DNA): TGCGCCAGCAGAGGGGAGGACACCGGGGAGCTGTTTTTT. It translates to CASRGEDTGELFF.

The chain combines TRBV18 with TRBJ1-2; the D is unclear. V lost 3 bases and J 0 bases, leaving 8 bases between the germline ends. Germline V gene data show CDR1 as KGHSH and CDR2 as LQKENI. CDR3 size: 14 residues. The CDR3 nucleotides are TGTGCCAGCTCACCGGGAGCTACTAACTATGGCTACACCTTC. This gives the protein CASSPGATNYGYTF.

This clone was seen only a few times. V gene TRBV19 combines with J gene TRBJ2-5; D is uncertain. The CDR3 is 13 residues long. V was cut by 4 bases and J by 1 base, with 7 bases left in between. Germline CDR1 LNHDA, CDR2 SQIVND (reference sequence). The CDR3: CASSTRGQETQYF. CDR3 DNA: TGTGCCAGTAGTACCCGAGGCCAAGAGACCCAGTACTTC. The full variable domain, rest sourced from reference TRBV19 and TRBJ2-5, is DGGITQSPKYLFRKEGQNVTLSCEQNLNHDAMYWYRQDPGQGLRLIYYSQIVNDFQKGDIAEGYSVSREKKESFPLTVTSAQKNPTAFYLCASSTRGQETQYFGPGTRLLVL.

This clone showed up just a few times. CDR3 nucleotides: TGTGCCAGCAGACCCGGAGGCAGTTCCTACGAGCAGTACTTC. It encodes CASRPGGSSYEQYF. This chain links TRBV5-4 with TRBJ2-7; TRBD2 is a possible D gene (5 bases). Germline V lookup: CDR1 SGHNT, CDR2 YYREEE (reference sequence). The CDR3 totals 14 residues. V was clipped by 5 bases and J by 1 base, with 13 bases between them.

This chain joins TRBV15 and TRBJ2-3, with TRBD2 identical over 9 bases. Germline CDR1 is LNHNV and CDR2 is YYDKDF (reference sequence). This CDR3 is built from 14 residues. With V trimmed by 1 base and J by 14 bases, 10 bases remained unmatched. The DNA for the CDR3 is TGTGCCACCAGCAGAGTGGCGGGGGGGCGGGAGCCGTATTTT. Amino acid sequence: CATSRVAGGREPYF.